The TCR beta chain described here comes from a study of T-cell reconstitution after alpha-beta-depleted transplantation in children. Study-wide results and caveats: A year post-transplant, T-cell counts and diversity derived mostly from newly produced T cells. By about two months after transplant, alpha-beta T cells reportedly arose from several hundred graft clones that had expanded.

Germline CDR1 DFQATT, CDR2 SNEGSKA (reference sequence). The CDR3 has 15 amino acids. Unmatched junction bases numbered 8, after V lost 1 base and J lost 5 bases. A library of TCRbeta sequences, prepared with unique molecular identifiers, was generated. One entry per CDR3 protein, called by TCRdb with MiXCR from the PCR reads. In the table there are some 600,000 distinct CDR3 sequences, 10% to 15% of which are singletons. This clonotype came up a few times. The antigen remains undetermined. This TCR was sampled from a male patient younger than 18 who had a stem cell transplant for acute myeloid leukemia, so the T cells may come from the graft donor. The specimen comprised PBMCs, mostly from graft donor cells, sampled 360 days after TCRalphabeta/CD19-depleted stem cell transplant. J is TRBJ2-5 and V is TRBV20-1; 9 positions match TRBD2. In DNA form, the CDR3 reads TGCAGTGCTAGAGGTTCTAGCGGGGACTTTGAGACCCAGTACTTC. Amino acid sequence: CSARGSSGDFETQYF.